Below, 3 T cell receptor beta chains from the same sample are listed, as sequenced in a study of T cells after yellow fever vaccination (dated by TCRdb to between 2017 and 2020). The protocol used for the library was 5' RACE. Sequencing relied on an Illumina HiSeq 2500. Through fastp at Q25 and MiXCR, TCRdb rebuilt clones from the public reads, retaining in-frame beta chains. All rows with the same CDR3 protein become a single entry with the most common DNA and genes. The sample table holds 620,000 or so distinct CDR3 sequences, of which roughly 17% were seen once. The leading ten clones occupy roughly a sixth of the sample. Read against the paper, the sample's treatment or condition label means: live attenuated yellow fever vaccine strain. Sequencing was performed on PBMCs, taken 5 to 6 days after the first yellow fever vaccination. These receptors all come from a man aged 18 to 30 who received the YFV17D yellow fever vaccine.

This clonotype came up a few times. The chain uses TRBV13 and TRBJ2-1, with TRBD2 matching over 12 bases. CDR3 length equals 15 residues. Looked up from germline, CDR1 is PRHDT and CDR2 is FYEKMQ (reference sequence). J was trimmed by 6 bases and V by 5 bases; bases with no gene match: 5. CDR3 nucleotide sequence: TGTGCCAGCAGCCTCGGACTAGCGGGGTTCAATGAGCAGTTCTTC. Translation: CASSLGLAGFNEQFF.

The chain recombines TRBV20-1 with TRBJ2-4, with D tentatively TRBD2 (6 bases). Trimming removed 6 bases from V and 9 bases from J, with 21 bases in between. The CDR3 is made up of 14 amino acids. From germline, CDR1 is DFQATT and CDR2 SNEGSKA (reference sequence). The CDR3 region is CSAGEVDIRSIQYF. The CDR3 DNA follows: TGCAGTGCGGGGGAGGTAGATATTAGGAGCATTCAGTACTTC.

The chain recombines TRBV29-1 with TRBJ1-1, with 9 bases identical to TRBD1. J lost 1 base, V lost 6 bases, and 6 bases had no gene match. Germline V gene lookup returns CDR1 SQVTM and CDR2 ANQGSEA. The CDR3 is made up of 14 amino acids. CDR3 residues: CSVAPGQGNTEAFF. CDR3 nucleotides: TGCAGCGTCGCTCCGGGACAGGGGAACACTGAAGCTTTCTTT.